The 24 T cell receptor beta chains reported below all come from one sample, sequenced in a study of shared clonotypes between healthy human individuals (dated by TCRdb to the early 2020s). Library preparation used the immunoSEQ multiplex PCR assay. The source is immuneACCESS, and TCRdb retained only in-frame sequences with V and J called. Part of the clones is not carried over; for the studies checked, unresolved V genes explain less than half of this, and the remainder is unexplained. In this sample the table shows hundreds of thousands of clones, around 77% of which occur a single time. Together, the top ten hold around 11% of the sample. Sequenced material: PBMCs. These receptors came from a woman aged 40 to 50 in good health. Some clones in this sample may be carry-over from other donors' samples.

The chain combines TRBV7-2 with TRBJ2-3; D is uncertain. The CDR3 runs to 12 residues. V lost 5 bases and J 4 bases, leaving 7 bases between the germline ends. The germline gives CDR1 SGHTA, CDR2 FQGNSA. In DNA form, the CDR3 reads TGTGCCAGCAGCCCCGGACCAGATACGCAGTATTTT. Protein: CASSPGPDTQYF.

V and J are TRBV25-1 and TRBJ2-5, with D possibly being TRBD1 (6 bases). This CDR3 spans 15 amino acids. V dropped 3 bases and J dropped 4 bases, with 15 bases sitting between them. Germline-derived CDR1 and CDR2 are MGHDK and SYGVNS. DNA for the CDR3: TGTGCCAGCAGTGAGGACGGACAGCTCGCAGAGACCCAGTACTTC. Protein: CASSEDGQLAETQYF.

This clone was seen just once. The V call is TRBV7-9, the J call TRBJ1-1; TRBD1 is a possible D gene (5 bases). Germline lookup yields CDR1 SEHNR and CDR2 FQNEAQ (reference sequence). V gave up 3 bases and J gave up 1 base, with 9 bases separating them. The CDR3 runs 14 residues. The CDR3 protein is CASSFRGGNTEAFF. CDR3 bases: TGTGCCAGCAGCTTCCGGGGCGGGAACACTGAAGCTTTCTTT.

This rearrangement joins TRBV19 to TRBJ1-2; TRBD1 aligns across 9 bases. The CDR3 loop spans 14 amino acids. The germline CDR1 and CDR2 sequences are LNHDA and SQIVND (reference sequence). J gave up 4 bases and V 1 base, and 1 base lay outside the gene matches. The CDR3, as DNA: TGTGCCAGTAGTATAGGGACAGGGGTCTATGGCTACACCTTC. This gives the protein CASSIGTGVYGYTF.

The J gene is TRBJ2-1, the V gene TRBV18; D perhaps matches TRBD2 (7 bases). The germline V gene has CDR1 KGHSH and CDR2 LQKENI. The CDR3 sequence is 15 residues long. Trimming left V 0 bases short and J 6 bases short, with 12 bases between. CDR3 coding DNA: TGTGCCAGCTCACCACCACAGGGCGGGGGCAATGAGCAGTTCTTC. It is translated as CASSPPQGGGNEQFF. The full variable domain, in which reference TRBV18 and TRBJ2-1 provide the parts outside the CDR3, is NAGVMQNPRHLVRRRGQEARLRCSPMKGHSHVYWYRQLPEEGLKFMVYLQKENIIDESGMPKERFSAEFPKEGPSILRIQQVVRGDSAAYFCASSPPQGGGNEQFFGPGTRLTVL.

This clone was found once. The chain is built from TRBV6-5 and TRBJ1-4; 7 positions agree with TRBD1. The CDR3 is 14 amino acids. Germline loops: CDR1 MNHEY, CDR2 SVGAGI. Trimming removed 2 bases from V and 8 bases from J; junction bases left unmatched: 5. CDR3 nucleotide sequence: TGTGCCAGCAGTTACGACAGGGTGGGAGAAAAACTGTTTTTT. It is translated as CASSYDRVGEKLFF.

The chain employs TRBV25-1 and TRBJ2-7; D remains ambiguous. The CDR3 sequence is 11 residues long. Germline V CDR1 and CDR2: MGHDK, SYGVNS. With 5 bases removed from V and 2 bases from J, the gap between germline ends came to 4 bases. CDR3 nucleotides: TGTGCCAGCAGTCCGGCCTACGAGCAGTACTTC. Its translation: CASSPAYEQYF.

To note about this clone: The same CDR3 arises from other DNA sequences in this sample as well. J is TRBJ2-1 and V is TRBV7-3; TRBD2 agrees at 10 bases. The CDR3 has 16 residues. Germline CDR1 and CDR2: SGHTA and FQGTGA. V lost 4 bases to trimming and J lost 5 bases; unmatched junction nucleotides: 8. The CDR3 region has the DNA TGTGCCAGCAGCTCCCTCCCTAGCGGGAGTGACAATGAGCAGTTCTTC. Protein: CASSSLPSGSDNEQFF.

The chain is built from TRBV4-1 and TRBJ1-1; D remains ambiguous. V shed 0 bases and J shed 1 base, with 6 bases lying between them. This CDR3 region has 14 residues. In germline, CDR1 is MGHRA, CDR2 YSYEKL. Written as DNA, the CDR3 is TGCGCCAGCAGCCAAGATTGGAGGAACACTGAAGCTTTCTTT. This encodes CASSQDWRNTEAFF.

In DNA form, the CDR3 reads TGTGCCAGCAGCCGCACCTCACAGGGCTACGAGCAGTACTTC. This encodes CASSRTSQGYEQYF. The J gene is TRBJ2-7, the V gene TRBV7-2; weak D call: TRBD1 (6 bases). The CDR3 length is 14 residues. CDR1 is SGHTA, CDR2 FQGNSA, per germline. With 5 bases removed from V and 3 bases from J, the gap between germline ends came to 14 bases. Full variable domain (rest looked up from reference TRBV7-2 and TRBJ2-7): GAGVSQSPSNKVTEKGKDVELRCDPISGHTALYWYRQSLGQGLEFLIYFQGNSAPDKSGLPSDRFSAERTGGSVSTLTIQRTQQEDSAVYLCASSRTSQGYEQYFGPGTRLTVT.

The chain is built from TRBV9 and TRBJ1-2; TRBD1 matches at 8 bases. V dropped 3 bases and J dropped 3; count of bases not matched to a gene: 10. The germline V gene encodes CDR1 SGDLS and CDR2 YYNGEE. The CDR3 length is 16 residues. CDR3 sequence reads: CASSGTQGVFDYGYTF. The CDR3 DNA reads as TGTGCCAGCAGCGGGACACAGGGGGTATTTGACTATGGCTACACCTTC.

This chain uses TRBV6-1 with TRBJ1-3; TRBD1 matches at 7 bases. V dropped 2 bases and J dropped 2; count of bases not matched to a gene: 3. Germline V gives CDR1 MNHNS, CDR2 SASEGT. The CDR3 totals 15 residues. The CDR3 DNA reads TGTGCCAGCAGTGAAACAGGGGAGGCTGGAAACACCATATATTTT. Protein sequence: CASSETGEAGNTIYF.

As concerns this clone: Because the CDR3 is missing its conserved closing phenylalanine or tryptophan, this is likely a read error. The genes are TRBV13 and TRBJ2-7; 7 bases match TRBD2. The CDR3 consists of 15 residues. CDR1 PRHDT and CDR2 FYEKMQ come from the germline V gene (reference sequence). Trimming at V came to 5 bases and at J to 6 bases, leaving 13 bases not matched to a gene. CDR3 DNA sequence: TGTGCCAGCAGCCCTCCACCAACTAGCGATATCGAGCAGTACCTC. This encodes CASSPPPTSDIEQYL.

J is TRBJ2-1 and V is TRBV11-2, with 12 positions matching TRBD1. V was pared by 6 bases and J by 8 bases, with 8 bases of the junction left unmatched. This CDR3 has 15 amino acids. The germline CDR1 and CDR2 sequences are SGHAT and FQNNGV. CDR3 DNA sequence: TGTGCCAGCAGACCCGGGACAGGGGGCATATATGAGCAGTTCTTC. It specifies CASRPGTGGIYEQFF. The full variable domain, in which reference TRBV11-2 and TRBJ2-1 provide the parts outside the CDR3, is EAGVAQSPRYKIIEKRQSVAFWCNPISGHATLYWYQQILGQGPKLLIQFQNNGVVDDSQLPKDRFSAERLKGVDSTLKIQPAKLEDSAVYLCASRPGTGGIYEQFFGPGTRLTVL.

The chain combines TRBV5-1 with TRBJ1-5, with D hard to call. CDR3 length: 13 amino acids. Germline assignment: CDR1 SGHRS and CDR2 YFSETQ. V was trimmed by 4 bases and J by 2 bases, leaving 7 bases between them. In DNA form, the CDR3 reads TGCGCCAGCAGCGTGAATCGCAATCAGCCCCAGCATTTT. This encodes CASSVNRNQPQHF. The full variable domain, its missing parts supplied by reference TRBV5-1 and TRBJ1-5, is KAGVTQTPRYLIKTRGQQVTLSCSPISGHRSVSWYQQTPGQGLQFLFEYFSETQRNKGNFPGRFSGRQFSNSRSEMNVSTLELGDSALYLCASSVNRNQPQHFGDGTRLSIL.

As for this clone: A single base separates this from a much larger clone, so it may be a read error. This chain joins TRBV30 and TRBJ1-2; TRBD1 might be the D (6 bases). The CDR3 covers 17 residues. Germline CDR1 and CDR2: GTSNPN and SVGIG (reference sequence). The V gene lost 2 bases and the J gene lost 3 bases, with 22 bases spanning the gap. The CDR3 region is CAWSLIGRGGGDYGYTF. The CDR3 DNA sequence: TGTGCCTGGAGTCTTATTGGCAGGGGCGGGGGCGACTATGGCTACACCTTC.

This clone was counted only a few times. The chain links TRBV29-1 to TRBJ2-2; 12 nucleotides line up with TRBD1. CDR3 length equals 15 residues. Trimming took 7 bases from V and 1 from J; bases not matched to a gene: 4. The V gene's germline CDR1 is SQVTM and CDR2 ANQGSEA. The CDR3 loop is CSAGTGGLNTGELFF. In DNA, the CDR3 is TGCAGCGCCGGGACAGGGGGCCTGAACACCGGGGAGCTGTTTTTT.

The genes are TRBV6-5 and TRBJ1-1, with 10 bases fitting TRBD1. Germline lookup yields CDR1 MNHEY and CDR2 SVGAGI. The CDR3 runs 12 residues. Trimming cost V 6 bases and J 6 bases; bases outside gene matches: 1. The CDR3 loop reads CASSGQGAEAFF. DNA of the CDR3: TGTGCCAGCAGCGGACAGGGGGCTGAAGCTTTCTTT.

The chain has TRBV6-5 and TRBJ2-7; 12 bases agree with TRBD1. This CDR3 is 14 amino acids long. CDR1 is MNHEY, CDR2 SVGAGI, per germline. J gave up 9 bases and V 6 bases, and 9 bases lay outside the gene matches. The CDR3 DNA sequence: TGTGCCAGCAGCCTCCGGGACAGGGGGCGGGGGCAGTACTTC. Translated: CASSLRDRGRGQYF.

The genes are TRBV10-3 and TRBJ1-6, with D unresolved. Trimming removed 3 bases from V and 6 bases from J, with 9 bases in between. The germline CDR1 and CDR2 sequences are ENHRY and SYGVKD. This CDR3 has 14 amino acids. The CDR3 DNA reads TGTGCCATCAGTGATAGGGAGGGTAATTCACCCCTCCACTTT. Translated, it gives CAISDREGNSPLHF.

This chain links TRBV7-3 with TRBJ1-1, with D maybe TRBD1 (5 bases). CDR1 and CDR2 from the germline V gene are SGHTA and FQGTGA. V was trimmed by 5 bases and J by 0 bases, leaving 7 bases between them. This CDR3 spans 13 amino acids. The CDR3: CASSPQVNTEAFF. The CDR3 DNA reads TGTGCCAGCAGCCCACAGGTGAACACTGAAGCTTTCTTT.

This clone showed up just a few times. This chain connects TRBV27 to TRBJ2-1; no clear D. The CDR3 extends over 12 amino acids. V was clipped by 2 bases and J by 9 bases, with 8 bases between them. Germline V gene data show CDR1 as MNHEY and CDR2 as SMNVEV (reference sequence). CDR3 loop: CASSLRVGEQFF. CDR3 in DNA: TGTGCCAGCAGTTTAAGGGTTGGTGAGCAGTTCTTC.

The V call is TRBV27, the J call TRBJ2-5; possible D gene TRBD1, 6 bases. The CDR3 spans 15 residues. V shed 0 bases and J shed 1 base, with 9 bases lying between them. Looked up from germline, CDR1 is MNHEY and CDR2 is SMNVEV (reference sequence). The CDR3 spells CASSLSWTVQETQYF. The CDR3 nucleotides read TGTGCCAGCAGTTTATCCTGGACAGTCCAAGAGACCCAGTACTTC.

About this clone: The same CDR3 arises from other DNA sequences in this sample as well. The chain has TRBV7-2 and TRBJ2-3; no reliable D call. Germline CDR1 SGHTA, CDR2 FQGNSA. The CDR3 is made up of 13 amino acids. V dropped 3 bases and J dropped 2 bases, with 6 bases sitting between them. The CDR3 nucleotides are TGTGCCAGCAGCTTCGTCACCACAGATACGCAGTATTTT. It translates to CASSFVTTDTQYF.